These 3 T cell receptor beta chains were sequenced from one sample in a study of OX40 agonist ivuxolimab in advanced cancers. Only in-frame clones appear in the TCRdb table, and some are missing; sequencing was by immunoSEQ multiplex PCR. The sample lists approximately 40,000 clones; about 87% were seen once. The input for sequencing was CD4+ or CD8+ T cells sorted from blood, taken in a trial of the OX40 agonist ivuxolimab. The receptors here all came from an adult with an advanced solid tumor such as melanoma, head and neck, liver or kidney cancer.

The V gene is TRBV2, the J gene TRBJ2-5; D is unclear. Trimming took off 6 bases at V and 1 base at J, with 12 bases between the two ends. This CDR3 has 14 residues. Germline V gene lookup returns CDR1 SNHLY and CDR2 FYNNEI. The CDR3: CASSVTWIQETQYF. The CDR3 DNA reads TGTGCCAGCAGCGTCACATGGATCCAAGAGACCCAGTACTTC.

For this clone: One end of the junction varies from germline; a read error may be responsible. The rearrangement uses TRBV7-7 and TRBJ2-3; D may be TRBD2 (5 bases). The germline gives CDR1 SSHAT, CDR2 FNYEAQ (reference sequence). CDR3 length equals 13 residues. CDR3 sequence reads: CASSPFGEDTQYF. DNA of the CDR3: TGTGCTAGCAGTCCTTTCGGGGAAGATACGCAGTATTTT.

The chain employs TRBV5-6 and TRBJ1-3; 9 bases are shared with TRBD1. The CDR3 totals 19 residues. Germline assignment: CDR1 SGHDT and CDR2 YYEEEE. With 4 bases clipped from V and 0 bases from J, the junction kept 14 bases outside the gene matches. For the CDR3, the DNA is TGTGCCAGCAGCCTGGCCGGGACAGGGACCCAGGTCTCTGGAAACACCATATATTTT. This codes for CASSLAGTGTQVSGNTIYF.